The clone carrying this T cell receptor (beta chain) showed up just a few times. Antigen: not known. TCRdb re-analysed the 5' RACE reads in MiXCR, keeping a single row per CDR3 protein. In the table there are about 500,000 distinct CDR3 sequences, about 15% of which are singletons. The sample is drawn from a study of T cells after yellow fever vaccination. Study outcomes and limitations: Most primary-vaccination clones recurred post-booster (approximately 95% CD4, roughly 90% CD8). Abundant contaminating clonotypes from the bulk population could appear in FACS-sorted repertoires.

Germline values: CDR1 SEHNR, CDR2 FQNEAQ (reference sequence). The CDR3 extends over 14 amino acids. The germline V and J ends were trimmed by 5 bases and 4 bases, with 14 bases remaining between them. The specimen was PBMCs, collected about 5 days after the first yellow fever vaccination. The chain has TRBV7-9 and TRBJ1-1; TRBD1 might be the D (5 bases). This receptor was obtained from a man aged 18 to 29 who received the YFV17D yellow fever vaccine. CDR3 protein: CASSAGTRATEAFF. CDR3 coding DNA: TGTGCCAGCAGCGCGGGGACTCGGGCCACTGAAGCTTTCTTT.